The present T cell receptor (beta chain) was sequenced within a study of blood T cells in healthy people across ages. In this sample, this clonotype turned up many times. Germline assignment: CDR1 DFQATT and CDR2 SNEGSKA (reference sequence). The trim removed 5 bases at V and 2 bases at J, leaving 7 bases unmatched. This CDR3 comprises 14 residues. Alongside a J-beta primer mix, a sample-barcoded 5' primer served in a second PCR lasting roughly 7 to 12 cycles. TCRdb passed the 5' RACE reads through MiXCR, listing each CDR3 protein once. The profile shows approximately 1.5 million distinct CDR3 sequences, roughly 32% of them singletons.

Sequencing used blood. The chain combines TRBV20-1 with TRBJ2-3; 7 nucleotides line up with TRBD2. The origin of this receptor is a woman in her thirties in good health. Here the CDR3 reads CSASRGVHTDTQYF. The CDR3 DNA reads as TGCAGTGCTTCCCGGGGGGTCCACACAGATACGCAGTATTTT.